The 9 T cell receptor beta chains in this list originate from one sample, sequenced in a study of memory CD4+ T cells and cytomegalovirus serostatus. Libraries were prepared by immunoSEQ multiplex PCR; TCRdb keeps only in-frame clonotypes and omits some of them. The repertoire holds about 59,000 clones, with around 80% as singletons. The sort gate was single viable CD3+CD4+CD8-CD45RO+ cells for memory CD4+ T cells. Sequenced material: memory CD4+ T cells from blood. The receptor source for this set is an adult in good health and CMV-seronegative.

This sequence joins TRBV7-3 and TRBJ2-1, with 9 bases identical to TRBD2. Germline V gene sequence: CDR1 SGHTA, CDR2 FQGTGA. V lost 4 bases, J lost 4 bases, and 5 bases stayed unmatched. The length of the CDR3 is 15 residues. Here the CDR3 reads CASSSRLAVYNEQFF. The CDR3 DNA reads TGTGCCAGCAGCTCCCGACTAGCGGTTTACAATGAGCAGTTCTTC.

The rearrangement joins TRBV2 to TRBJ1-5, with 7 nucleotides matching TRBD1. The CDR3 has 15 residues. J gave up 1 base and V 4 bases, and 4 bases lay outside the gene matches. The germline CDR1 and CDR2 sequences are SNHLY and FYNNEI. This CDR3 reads CASSGQGISNQPQHF. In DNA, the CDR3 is TGTGCCAGCAGTGGACAGGGTATCAGCAATCAGCCCCAGCATTTT.

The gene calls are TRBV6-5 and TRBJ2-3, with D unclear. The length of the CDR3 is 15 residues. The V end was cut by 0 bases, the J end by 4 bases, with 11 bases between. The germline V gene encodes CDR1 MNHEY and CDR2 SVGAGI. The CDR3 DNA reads TGTGCCAGCAGTTACTCGAATGGGGTCGCAGATACGCAGTATTTT. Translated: CASSYSNGVADTQYF.

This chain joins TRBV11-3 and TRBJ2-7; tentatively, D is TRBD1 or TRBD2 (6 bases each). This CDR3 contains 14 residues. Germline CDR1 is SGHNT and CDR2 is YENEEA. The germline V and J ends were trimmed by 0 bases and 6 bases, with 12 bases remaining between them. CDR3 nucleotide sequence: TGTGCCAGCAGCTTAGAGTGGGGGGCTGGCGAGCAGTACTTC. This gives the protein CASSLEWGAGEQYF.

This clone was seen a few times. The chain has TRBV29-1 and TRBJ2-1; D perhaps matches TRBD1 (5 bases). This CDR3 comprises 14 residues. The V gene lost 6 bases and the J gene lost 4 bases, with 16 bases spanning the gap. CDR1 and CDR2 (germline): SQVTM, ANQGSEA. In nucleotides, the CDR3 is TGCAGCGTCCGCCGGAGCAACAGGTACAATGAGCAGTTCTTC. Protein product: CSVRRSNRYNEQFF.

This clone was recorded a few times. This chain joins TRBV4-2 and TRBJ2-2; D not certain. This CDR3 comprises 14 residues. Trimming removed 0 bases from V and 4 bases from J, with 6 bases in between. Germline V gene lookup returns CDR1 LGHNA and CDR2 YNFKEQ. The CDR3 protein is CASSQDKSTGELFF. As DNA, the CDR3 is TGTGCCAGCAGCCAAGATAAGAGCACCGGGGAGCTGTTTTTT.

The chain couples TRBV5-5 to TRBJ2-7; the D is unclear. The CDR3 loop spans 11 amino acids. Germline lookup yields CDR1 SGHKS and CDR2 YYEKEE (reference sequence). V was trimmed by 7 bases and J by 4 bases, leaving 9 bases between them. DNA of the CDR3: TGTGCCAGCGGAAAGTCATACGAGCAGTACTTC. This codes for CASGKSYEQYF.

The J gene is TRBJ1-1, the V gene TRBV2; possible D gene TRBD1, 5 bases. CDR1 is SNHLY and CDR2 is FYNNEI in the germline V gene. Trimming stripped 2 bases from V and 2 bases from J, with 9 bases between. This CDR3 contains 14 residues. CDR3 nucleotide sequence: TGTGCCAGCAGTGAAAGGACACACAACACTGAAGCTTTCTTT. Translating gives CASSERTHNTEAFF.

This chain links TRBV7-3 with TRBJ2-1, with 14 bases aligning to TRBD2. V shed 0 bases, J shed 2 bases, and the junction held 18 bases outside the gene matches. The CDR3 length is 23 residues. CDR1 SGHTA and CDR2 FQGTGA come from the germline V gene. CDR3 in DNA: TGTGCCAGCAGCTTAACATCGAGGGTCGGGACTAGCGGGGGAGATACACCCTACAATGAGCAGTTCTTC. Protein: CASSLTSRVGTSGGDTPYNEQFF.